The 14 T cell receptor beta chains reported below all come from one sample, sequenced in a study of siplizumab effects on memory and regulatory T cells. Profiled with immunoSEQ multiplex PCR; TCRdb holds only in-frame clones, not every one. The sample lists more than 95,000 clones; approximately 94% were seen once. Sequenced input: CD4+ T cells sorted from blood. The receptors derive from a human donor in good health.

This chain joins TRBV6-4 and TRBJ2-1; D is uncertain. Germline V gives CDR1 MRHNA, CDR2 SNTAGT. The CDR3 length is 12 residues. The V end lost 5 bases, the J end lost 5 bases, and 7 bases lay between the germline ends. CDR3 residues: CASSSENNEQFF. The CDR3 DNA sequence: TGTGCCAGCAGTTCCGAGAACAATGAGCAGTTCTTC.

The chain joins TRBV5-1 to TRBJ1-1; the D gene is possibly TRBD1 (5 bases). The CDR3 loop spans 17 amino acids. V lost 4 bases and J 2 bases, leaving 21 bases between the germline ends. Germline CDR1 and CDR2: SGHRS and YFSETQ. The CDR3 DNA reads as TGCGCCAGCAGCCCCCTCGGCAGGGTTCAGCTAAACACTGAAGCTTTCTTT. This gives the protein CASSPLGRVQLNTEAFF. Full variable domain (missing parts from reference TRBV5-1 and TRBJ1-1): KAGVTQTPRYLIKTRGQQVTLSCSPISGHRSVSWYQQTPGQGLQFLFEYFSETQRNKGNFPGRFSGRQFSNSRSEMNVSTLELGDSALYLCASSPLGRVQLNTEAFFGQGTRLTVV.

This CDR3 is CASSPGQPRWGQYF. The CDR3 bases are TGTGCCAGCAGCCCCGGACAGCCACGATGGGGGCAGTACTTC. This sequence joins TRBV5-6 and TRBJ2-7, with D perhaps matching TRBD1 (6 bases). The germline V and J ends were trimmed by 4 bases and 9 bases, with 20 bases remaining between them. This CDR3 comprises 14 residues. Germline loops: CDR1 SGHDT, CDR2 YYEEEE.

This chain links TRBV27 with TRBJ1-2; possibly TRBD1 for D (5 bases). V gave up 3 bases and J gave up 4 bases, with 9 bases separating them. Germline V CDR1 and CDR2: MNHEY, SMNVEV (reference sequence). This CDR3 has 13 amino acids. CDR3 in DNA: TGTGCCAGCAGTTTGAAGGGGTCCTATGGCTACACCTTC. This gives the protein CASSLKGSYGYTF.

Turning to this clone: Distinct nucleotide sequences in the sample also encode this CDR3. The CDR3 nucleotides read TGTGCCAGCAGTGTCGGCGGTAGCAATCAGCCCCAGCATTTT. Its translation: CASSVGGSNQPQHF. The rearrangement uses TRBV2 and TRBJ1-5, with unresolved D. The length of the CDR3 is 14 residues. Germline CDR1 is SNHLY and CDR2 is FYNNEI. V was clipped by 4 bases and J by 0 bases, with 7 bases between them.

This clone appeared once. CDR3 nucleotides: TGTGCCTGGACGGGGGGGGCGCGGAACATTCAGTACTTC. It is translated as CAWTGGARNIQYF. The chain combines TRBV30 with TRBJ2-4; TRBD2 aligns across 8 bases. The germline gives CDR1 GTSNPN, CDR2 SVGIG (reference sequence). V lost 4 bases, J lost 7 bases, and 6 bases stayed unmatched. The CDR3 consists of 13 residues.

The CDR3 reads CASSVAGTGLLVEQFF. Written as DNA, the CDR3 is TGTGCCAGCAGCGTAGCGGGGACAGGGCTTTTGGTTGAGCAGTTCTTC. The chain couples TRBV9 to TRBJ2-1; 9 bases match TRBD1. This CDR3 region has 16 residues. The ends lost 0 bases at V and 9 bases at J; junction bases unmatched: 10. Germline CDR1 SGDLS, CDR2 YYNGEE.

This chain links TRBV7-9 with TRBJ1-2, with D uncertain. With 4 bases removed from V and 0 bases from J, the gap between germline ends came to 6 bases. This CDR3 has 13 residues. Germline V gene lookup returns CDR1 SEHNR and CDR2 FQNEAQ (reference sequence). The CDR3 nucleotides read TGTGCCAGCAGCTCCGGATCTAACTATGGCTACACCTTC. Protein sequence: CASSSGSNYGYTF.

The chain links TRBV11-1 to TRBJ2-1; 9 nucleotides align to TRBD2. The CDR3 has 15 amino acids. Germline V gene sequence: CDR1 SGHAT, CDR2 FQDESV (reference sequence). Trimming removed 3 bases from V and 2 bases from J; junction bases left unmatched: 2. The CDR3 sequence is CASSFSGSAYNEQFF. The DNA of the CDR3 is TGTGCCAGCAGCTTTAGCGGGAGTGCCTACAATGAGCAGTTCTTC.

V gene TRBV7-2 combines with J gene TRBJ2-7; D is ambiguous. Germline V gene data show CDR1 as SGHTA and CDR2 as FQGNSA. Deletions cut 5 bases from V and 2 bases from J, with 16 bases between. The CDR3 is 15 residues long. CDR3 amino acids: CASSTDSITTYEQYF. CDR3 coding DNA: TGTGCCAGCAGCACAGACTCGATTACCACCTACGAGCAGTACTTC.

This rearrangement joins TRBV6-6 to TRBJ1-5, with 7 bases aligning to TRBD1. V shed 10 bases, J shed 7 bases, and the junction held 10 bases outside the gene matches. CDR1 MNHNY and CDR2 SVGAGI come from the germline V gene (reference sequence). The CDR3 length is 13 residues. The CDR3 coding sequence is TGTGCCACCAGGGATAGGGGGCTGCAGCCCCAGCATTTT. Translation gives CATRDRGLQPQHF.

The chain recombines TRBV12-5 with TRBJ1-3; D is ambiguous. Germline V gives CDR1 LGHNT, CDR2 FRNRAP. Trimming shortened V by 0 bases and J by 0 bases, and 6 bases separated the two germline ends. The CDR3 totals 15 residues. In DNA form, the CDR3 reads TGTGCTAGTGGTTTGGTACTGGGCTCTGGAAACACCATATATTTT. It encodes CASGLVLGSGNTIYF.

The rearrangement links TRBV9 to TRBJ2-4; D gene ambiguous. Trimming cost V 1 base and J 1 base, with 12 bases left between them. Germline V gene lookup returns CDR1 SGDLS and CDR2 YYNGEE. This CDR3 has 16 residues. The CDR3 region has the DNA TGTGCCAGCAGCGTAACCCCGGTGGCGGCCAAAAACATTCAGTACTTC. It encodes CASSVTPVAAKNIQYF.

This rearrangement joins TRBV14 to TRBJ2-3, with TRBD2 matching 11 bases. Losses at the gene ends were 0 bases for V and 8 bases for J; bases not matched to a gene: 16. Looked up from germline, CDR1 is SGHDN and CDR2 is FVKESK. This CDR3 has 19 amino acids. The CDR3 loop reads CASSQEFPASGRLVVTQYF. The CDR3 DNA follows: TGTGCCAGCAGCCAAGAGTTCCCCGCTAGCGGGAGGCTCGTTGTTACGCAGTATTTT.